The clone carrying this TCR beta chain was picked up one time. The source of the sample is a study of blood T cell repertoires in COVID-19. The repertoire was sequenced with immunoSEQ multiplex PCR; TCRdb's copy has only in-frame clones and lacks some. The table shows fewer than 200,000 clones, with roughly 87% occurring only once. The germline V gene has CDR1 LGHNA and CDR2 YNFKEQ. The CDR3 runs 15 residues. V was clipped by 5 bases and J by 7 bases, with 17 bases between them. The origin of this receptor is a woman in her sixties or seventies with COVID-19, enrolled during active disease. Input material: peripheral blood. This chain uses TRBV4-2 with TRBJ1-4; D is undetermined. Written as DNA, the CDR3 is TGTGCCAGCAGCTCCGCTTCTCGGGAACCTGAAAAACTGTTTTTT. Its protein is CASSSASREPEKLFF.